Sequencing of this T cell receptor beta chain was carried out in a study of vaccination effects on CD4 cells after COVID-19. As to this clone: Its antigen is undetermined. At one of its ends the junction is not consistent with the germline gene, which may arise from a read error.

The data were produced by immunoSEQ multiplex PCR, yet TCRdb's version contains in-frame clones alone and is incomplete. The data show about 71,000 clones, roughly 70% seen once. Pools of viral peptides were used by the ViraFEST assay to expand antigen-specific CD4+ T cells ahead of sequencing. A 10-day culture period preceded the isolation of CD4+ T cells. Vaccinated recipients, who were negative for nucleocapsid antibodies, had no history of SARS-CoV-2 infection. The source of this sequence is a human donor who received a COVID-19 vaccine. The specimen was CD4+ T cells from PBMCs cultured with HCoV-OC43 spike peptides, collected before COVID-19 vaccination. Indicated subset: HCoV-OC43 spike overlapping peptide pool stimulation.

CDR3 DNA: TGTGCCAGCAGGGGACAGGGGAACTCCGGGGAGCTGTTTTTT. Protein sequence: CASRGQGNSGELFF. This rearrangement joins TRBV7-3 to TRBJ2-2, with 10 bases aligning to TRBD1. The length of the CDR3 is 14 residues. CDR1 is SGHTA and CDR2 is FQGTGA in the germline V gene.